This TCR beta chain was captured in a study of T cells in Graves' hyperthyroidism and ophthalmopathy. This clonotype came up many times. It was RNA transcripts that yielded the amplified TCR beta CDR3 regions. First-round RT-PCR with HTBI primers amplified the TCR CDR3 region. One entry per CDR3 protein, called by TCRdb with MiXCR from the multiplex PCR reads. The sample carries 300,000 to 450,000 distinct CDR3 sequences, 15% to 18% recorded once. There are 15 residues in the CDR3. The germline CDR1 and CDR2 sequences are MDHEN and SYDVKM. Trimming pared 5 bases from V and 4 bases from J, leaving 15 bases between.

The V and J genes are TRBV28 and TRBJ1-5; a possible D gene is TRBD1 (6 bases). This TCR derives from a woman between 18 and 29 years old with Graves' hyperthyroidism that later progressed to Graves' ophthalmopathy. Material: blood. The CDR3: CASSVQGSLNQPQHF. CDR3 DNA sequence: TGTGCCAGCAGTGTACAGGGTTCGCTGAATCAGCCCCAGCATTTT.